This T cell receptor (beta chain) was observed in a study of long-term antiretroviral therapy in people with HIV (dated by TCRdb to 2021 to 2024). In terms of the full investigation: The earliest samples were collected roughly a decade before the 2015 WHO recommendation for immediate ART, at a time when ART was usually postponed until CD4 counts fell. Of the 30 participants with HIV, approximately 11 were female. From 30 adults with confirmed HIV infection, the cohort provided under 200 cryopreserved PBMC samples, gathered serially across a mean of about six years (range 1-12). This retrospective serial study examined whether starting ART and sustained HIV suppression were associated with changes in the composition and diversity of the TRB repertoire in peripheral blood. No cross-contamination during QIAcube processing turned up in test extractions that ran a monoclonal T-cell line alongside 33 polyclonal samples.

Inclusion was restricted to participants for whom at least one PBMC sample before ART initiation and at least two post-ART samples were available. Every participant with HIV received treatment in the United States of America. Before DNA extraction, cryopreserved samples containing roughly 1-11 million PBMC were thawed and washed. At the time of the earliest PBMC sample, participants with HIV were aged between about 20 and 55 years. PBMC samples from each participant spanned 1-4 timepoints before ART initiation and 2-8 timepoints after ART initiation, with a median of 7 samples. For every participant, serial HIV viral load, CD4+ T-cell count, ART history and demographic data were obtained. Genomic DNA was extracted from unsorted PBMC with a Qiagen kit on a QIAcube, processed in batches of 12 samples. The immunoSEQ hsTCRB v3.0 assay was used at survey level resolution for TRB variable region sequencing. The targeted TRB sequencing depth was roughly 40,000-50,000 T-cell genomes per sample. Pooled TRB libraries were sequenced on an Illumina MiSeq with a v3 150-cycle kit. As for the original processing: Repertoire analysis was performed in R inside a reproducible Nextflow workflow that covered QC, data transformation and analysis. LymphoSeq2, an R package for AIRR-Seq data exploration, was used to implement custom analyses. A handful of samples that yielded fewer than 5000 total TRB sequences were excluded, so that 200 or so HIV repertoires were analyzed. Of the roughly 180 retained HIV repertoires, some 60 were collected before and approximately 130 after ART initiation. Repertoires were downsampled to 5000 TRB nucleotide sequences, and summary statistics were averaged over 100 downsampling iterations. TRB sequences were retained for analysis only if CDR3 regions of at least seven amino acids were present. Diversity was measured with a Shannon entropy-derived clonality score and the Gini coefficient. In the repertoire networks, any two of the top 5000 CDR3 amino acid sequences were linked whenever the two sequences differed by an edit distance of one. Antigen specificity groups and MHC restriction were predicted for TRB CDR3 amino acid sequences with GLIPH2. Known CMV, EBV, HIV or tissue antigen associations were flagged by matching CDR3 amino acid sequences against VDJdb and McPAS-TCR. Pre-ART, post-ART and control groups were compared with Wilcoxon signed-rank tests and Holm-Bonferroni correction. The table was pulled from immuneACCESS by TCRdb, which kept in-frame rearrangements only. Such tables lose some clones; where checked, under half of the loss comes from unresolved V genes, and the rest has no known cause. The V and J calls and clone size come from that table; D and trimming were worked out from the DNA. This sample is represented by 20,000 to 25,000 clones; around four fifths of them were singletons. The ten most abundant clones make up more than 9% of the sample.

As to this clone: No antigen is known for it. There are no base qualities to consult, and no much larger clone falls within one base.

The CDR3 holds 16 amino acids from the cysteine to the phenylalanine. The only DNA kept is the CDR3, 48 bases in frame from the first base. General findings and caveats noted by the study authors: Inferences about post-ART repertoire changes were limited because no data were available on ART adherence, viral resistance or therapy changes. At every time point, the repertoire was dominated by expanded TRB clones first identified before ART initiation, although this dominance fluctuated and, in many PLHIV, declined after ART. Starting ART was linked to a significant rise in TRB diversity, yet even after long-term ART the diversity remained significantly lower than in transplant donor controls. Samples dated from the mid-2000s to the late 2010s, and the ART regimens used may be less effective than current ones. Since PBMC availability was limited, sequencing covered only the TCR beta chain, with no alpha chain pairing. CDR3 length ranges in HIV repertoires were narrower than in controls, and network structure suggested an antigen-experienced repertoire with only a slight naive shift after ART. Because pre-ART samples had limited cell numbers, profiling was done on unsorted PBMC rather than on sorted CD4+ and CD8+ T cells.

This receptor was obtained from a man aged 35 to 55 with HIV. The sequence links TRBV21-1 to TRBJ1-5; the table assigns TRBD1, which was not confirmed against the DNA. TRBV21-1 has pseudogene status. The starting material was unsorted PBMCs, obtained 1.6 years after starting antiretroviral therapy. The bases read TGTGCCAGCACCTCCGGGACAGGGTGTGGCAATCAGCCCCAGCATTTT. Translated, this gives CASTSGTGCGNQPQHF.